Listed below are T cell receptor beta chains from one sample, sequenced in a study of CXCR3-negative and CXCR3-positive naive CD8 T cells. Reprocessing the 5' RACE reads, TCRdb reports a single entry for every CDR3 protein and omits DNA. The sample table sets out about 6,700 distinct CDR3 sequences. Sequencing was done on a sample of naive CXCR3+ CD8+ T cells from blood. The receptors originated from a human donor in good health. Some clones in this sample may be carry-over from other donors' samples. Both conserved end residues are part of each CDR3. Expanded clones get a size class; other rows say once, few or many, or leave the size out.

j_gene,v_gene,abundance,CDR3aa
TRBJ2-1,TRBV29-1,-,CSVDLGQYNEQFF
TRBJ1-1,TRBV12-3/TRBV12-4,medium-sized,CASIRGPLNTEAFF
TRBJ2-7,TRBV20-1,medium-sized,CSAREPKRGPSYEQYF
TRBJ1-1,TRBV14,-,CASSQGRSTEAFF
TRBJ1-2,TRBV12-3/TRBV12-4,-,CASSLTGQGSGYTF
TRBJ2-3,TRBV14,-,CASSPNIAGGPLDTQYF
TRBJ2-7,TRBV14,-,CASSPPSVLEEQYF
TRBJ2-7,TRBV6-5,medium-sized,CASRPSGGSTFYEQYF
TRBJ2-5,TRBV29-1,-,CSVQSGTAIETQYF
TRBJ1-1,TRBV20-1,medium-sized,CSASEALNTEAFF
TRBJ1-2,TRBV20-1,-,CSAPDRAGDYGYTF
TRBJ2-3,TRBV29-1,-,CSVELGRRTDTQYF
TRBJ2-7,TRBV29-1,medium-sized,CSVEIREGYEQYF
TRBJ2-5,TRBV28,-,CASRGLDQETQYF
TRBJ2-1,TRBV28,medium-sized,CASSLPPTGYEQFF
TRBJ1-6,TRBV20-1,-,CSASSGTGGGSPLHF
TRBJ2-5,TRBV5-8,-,CAEPEGGETQYF
TRBJ1-3,TRBV20-1,medium-sized,CSAPGGPGNTIYF
TRBJ2-7,TRBV7-2,medium-sized,CASASGLSYEQYF
TRBJ2-3,TRBV7-9,-,CASSFLSGGDDTQYF
TRBJ2-2,TRBV6-5,-,CASSHVQGDTGELFF
TRBJ2-2,TRBV6-6,medium-sized,CASSYSGTTAGELFF
TRBJ2-1,TRBV9,medium-sized,CASSVGLADYNEQFF
TRBJ2-3,TRBV3-1,-,CASSPLLAGVSDTQYF